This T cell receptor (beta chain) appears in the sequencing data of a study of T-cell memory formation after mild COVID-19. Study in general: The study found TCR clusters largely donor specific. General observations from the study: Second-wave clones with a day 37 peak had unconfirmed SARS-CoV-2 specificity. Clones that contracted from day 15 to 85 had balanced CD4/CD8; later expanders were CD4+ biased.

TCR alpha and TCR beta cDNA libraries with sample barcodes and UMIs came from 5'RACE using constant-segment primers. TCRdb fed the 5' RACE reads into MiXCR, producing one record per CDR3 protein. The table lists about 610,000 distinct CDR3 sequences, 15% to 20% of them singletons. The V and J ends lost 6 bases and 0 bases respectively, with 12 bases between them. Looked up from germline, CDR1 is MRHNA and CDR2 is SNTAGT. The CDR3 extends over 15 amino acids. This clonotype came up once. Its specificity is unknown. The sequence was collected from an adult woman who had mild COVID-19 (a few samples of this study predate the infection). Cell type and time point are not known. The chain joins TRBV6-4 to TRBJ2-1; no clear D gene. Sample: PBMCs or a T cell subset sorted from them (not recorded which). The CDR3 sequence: CASRQTLSSYNEQFF. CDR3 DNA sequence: TGTGCCAGCAGGCAGACTCTTAGCTCCTACAATGAGCAGTTCTTC.